The 28 T cell receptor beta chains below all came from one sample that was sequenced in a study of blood T cell repertoires in COVID-19. Clones were sequenced by immunoSEQ multiplex PCR, and TCRdb holds only the in-frame ones, with some missing. The table records under 150,000 clones, about 84% of them present only once. Source material: peripheral blood. The receptors derive from a man in his 60s with active or convalescent COVID-19.

The chain recombines TRBV18 with TRBJ2-5; 8 nucleotides agree with TRBD2. Germline CDR1 KGHSH, CDR2 LQKENI. The length of the CDR3 is 15 residues. Trimming took 2 bases from V and 4 from J; bases not matched to a gene: 6. In nucleotides, the CDR3 is TGTGCCAGCTCACCAACGGGAGGGCCGAGAGAGACCCAGTACTTC. Encoded protein: CASSPTGGPRETQYF.

This clone was counted a single time. The J gene is TRBJ2-3, the V gene TRBV6-5; weak D call: TRBD2 (5 bases). Trimming took off 8 bases at V and 1 base at J, with 10 bases between the two ends. The CDR3 loop spans 13 amino acids. Germline CDR1 and CDR2: MNHEY and SVGAGI. This chain's CDR3 is CASLHGGTDTQYF. The CDR3 bases are TGTGCCAGCCTTCACGGGGGCACAGATACGCAGTATTTT.

This clone was counted a single time. The CDR3 sequence: CASKDTTNTEAFF. As DNA, the CDR3 is TGTGCCAGTAAGGACACGACGAACACTGAAGCTTTCTTT. This chain connects TRBV19 to TRBJ1-1; possible D gene TRBD1, 5 bases. The CDR3 covers 13 residues. V was cut by 7 bases and J by 1 base, with 10 bases left in between. CDR1 LNHDA and CDR2 SQIVND come from the germline V gene (reference sequence). The entire variable domain, with the rest obtained from reference TRBV19 and TRBJ1-1, is as follows: DGGITQSPKYLFRKEGQNVTLSCEQNLNHDAMYWYRQDPGQGLRLIYYSQIVNDFQKGDIAEGYSVSREKKESFPLTVTSAQKNPTAFYLCASKDTTNTEAFFGQGTRLTVV.

The genes are TRBV12-3 or TRBV12-4 and TRBJ2-3, with a tentative D call TRBD1 (6 bases). The V end lost 6 bases, the J end lost 8 bases, and 12 bases lay between the germline ends. CDR3 length: 12 residues. CDR3 in amino acids: CASSRGGATQYF. For the CDR3, the DNA is TGTGCCAGCAGCAGAGGGGGAGCTACGCAGTATTTT.

The chain employs TRBV3-1 (or the pseudogene TRBV3-2) and TRBJ2-7; TRBD1 matches at 7 bases. V gave up 2 bases and J gave up 7 bases; unmatched junction bases: 5. The CDR3 runs 13 residues. Germline V lookup: CDR1 LGHDT, CDR2 YNNKEL (reference sequence). The CDR3 region has the DNA TGTGCCAGCAGCCAAAACAGGGGCGGGGAGCAGTACTTC. Its protein is CASSQNRGGEQYF.

CDR3 DNA: TGCGCCAGCAGCCAAGATGTGTCTGGCAGGGGGAATTCACCCCTCCACTTT. Protein sequence: CASSQDVSGRGNSPLHF. The V gene is TRBV4-3, the J gene TRBJ1-6, with 7 bases matching TRBD1. In germline, CDR1 is LGHNA, CDR2 YSLEER. This CDR3 spans 17 amino acids. The V and J ends lost 0 bases and 7 bases, in that order; junction bases with no gene match: 9.

The V and J genes are TRBV5-1 and TRBJ2-1; 9 bases match TRBD2. The CDR3 length is 15 residues. The V gene's germline CDR1 is SGHRS and CDR2 YFSETQ. V trimming: 2 bases; J trimming: 3 bases; junction bases outside the gene matches: 3. The CDR3 DNA follows: TGCGCCAGCAGCTTTAGCGGGAGCGACTACAATGAGCAGTTCTTC. The encoded protein is CASSFSGSDYNEQFF.

The V and J genes are TRBV4-3 and TRBJ1-3; possible D gene TRBD1, 6 bases. Deletions cut 1 base from V and 4 bases from J, with 11 bases between. This CDR3 has 15 amino acids. Germline CDR1 and CDR2: LGHNA and YSLEER. The CDR3 bases are TGCGCCAGCAGCCAAGTAACAGGGCCCGGAAACACCATATATTTT. Translated: CASSQVTGPGNTIYF.

J is TRBJ2-5 and V is TRBV5-6; tentatively, D is TRBD2 (6 bases). CDR3 length equals 14 residues. Germline assignment: CDR1 SGHDT and CDR2 YYEEEE. Trimming cost V 1 base and J 5 bases, with 12 bases left between them. This CDR3 reads CASSLRGRRETQYF. As DNA, the CDR3 is TGTGCCAGCAGCTTGCGGGGGAGAAGGGAGACCCAGTACTTC. Variable domain in full (rest from reference TRBV5-6 and TRBJ2-5): DAGVTQSPTHLIKTRGQQVTLRCSPKSGHDTVSWYQQALGQGPQFIFQYYEEEERQRGNFPDRFSGHQFPNYSSELNVNALLLGDSALYLCASSLRGRRETQYFGPGTRLLVL.

The gene calls are TRBV28 and TRBJ2-1; D may be TRBD1 (5 bases). There are 13 residues in the CDR3. In germline, CDR1 is MDHEN, CDR2 SYDVKM. V dropped 7 bases and J dropped 4 bases, with 11 bases sitting between them. CDR3 loop: CASTDDRYNEQFF. The CDR3 DNA sequence: TGTGCCAGCACCGACGACAGATACAATGAGCAGTTCTTC.

The gene calls are TRBV19 and TRBJ1-3; 10 positions match TRBD1. Per germline, CDR1 LNHDA and CDR2 SQIVND (reference sequence). J gave up 0 bases and V 6 bases, and 2 bases lay outside the gene matches. The CDR3 is 15 residues long. CDR3 sequence (DNA): TGTGCCAGTAGGGACAGGGGGAGCTCTGGAAACACCATATATTTT. Residues: CASRDRGSSGNTIYF. Full variable domain (rest looked up from reference TRBV19 and TRBJ1-3): DGGITQSPKYLFRKEGQNVTLSCEQNLNHDAMYWYRQDPGQGLRLIYYSQIVNDFQKGDIAEGYSVSREKKESFPLTVTSAQKNPTAFYLCASRDRGSSGNTIYFGEGSWLTVV.

The chain recombines TRBV29-1 with TRBJ1-1, with D hard to call. In germline, CDR1 is SQVTM, CDR2 ANQGSEA. The CDR3 length is 13 residues. V gave up 4 bases and J gave up 2 bases, with 11 bases separating them. CDR3 residues: CSVVTQLNTEAFF. The DNA of the CDR3 is TGCAGCGTTGTGACTCAGCTAAACACTGAAGCTTTCTTT.

The chain couples TRBV5-6 to TRBJ2-5, with a possible D match to TRBD2 (5 bases). The CDR3 sequence is 13 residues long. The V end was cut by 2 bases, the J end by 5 bases, with 10 bases between. Germline V gene lookup returns CDR1 SGHDT and CDR2 YYEEEE. The CDR3 nucleotides are TGTGCCAGCAGCTTCGAGGGCCTGGAGACCCAGTACTTC. It translates to CASSFEGLETQYF.

This chain uses TRBV5-5 with TRBJ1-5; tentative D call: TRBD1 (5 bases). CDR3 size: 16 residues. Deletions cut 4 bases from V and 0 bases from J, with 14 bases between. Looked up from germline, CDR1 is SGHKS and CDR2 is YYEKEE (reference sequence). This CDR3 reads CASSPEGLYSNQPQHF. The CDR3, as DNA: TGTGCCAGCAGCCCGGAGGGGCTCTATAGCAATCAGCCCCAGCATTTT.

This clone occurred once. The gene calls are TRBV6-1 and TRBJ2-7; 13 nucleotides line up with TRBD2. Germline V lookup: CDR1 MNHNS, CDR2 SASEGT. V lost 4 bases and J lost 4; bases outside the gene matches: 7. The CDR3 length is 16 residues. The CDR3 DNA sequence: TGTGCCAGCAGTGCTGGACTAGCGGGAGAAGGTTACGAGCAGTACTTC. This sequence encodes CASSAGLAGEGYEQYF.

The chain recombines TRBV2 with TRBJ1-6, with a weak D call TRBD1 (5 bases). The germline V gene encodes CDR1 SNHLY and CDR2 FYNNEI. The V and J ends lost 6 bases and 6 bases respectively, with 9 bases between them. The CDR3 has 13 amino acids. DNA of the CDR3: TGTGCCAGCAGACGACAGTTTAATTCACCCCTCCACTTT. It specifies CASRRQFNSPLHF.

The V and J genes are TRBV2 and TRBJ1-5, with TRBD1 as a possible D gene (6 bases). Looked up from germline, CDR1 is SNHLY and CDR2 is FYNNEI. V lost 3 bases and J 4 bases, leaving 13 bases between the germline ends. The CDR3 contains 15 residues. DNA of the CDR3: TGTGCCAGCAGTGACGGAAGGACAGAAAATCAGCCCCAGCATTTT. As protein: CASSDGRTENQPQHF.

As concerns this clone: One end of the junction fails to match germline, which may point to a read error. The V gene is TRBV7-7, the J gene TRBJ2-7, with TRBD1 matching 9 bases. CDR3 length: 18 amino acids. Germline-derived CDR1 and CDR2 are SSHAT and FNYEAQ (reference sequence). The CDR3 region is CASRLGDRDREPEEEQYF. CDR3 nucleotide sequence: TGTGCCAGCAGATTAGGAGACCGGGACAGGGAGCCGGAGGAGGAGCAGTACTTC.

The J gene is TRBJ2-7, the V gene TRBV19; possibly TRBD2 for D (5 bases). The CDR3 consists of 15 residues. Trimming took 2 bases from V and 5 from J, leaving 16 bases between them. Germline CDR1 is LNHDA and CDR2 is SQIVND (reference sequence). In DNA form, the CDR3 reads TGTGCCAGTAGTATAAGAGGGCCCAGCCCCAACGAGCAGTACTTC. Its protein product is CASSIRGPSPNEQYF.

The V gene is TRBV6-6, the J gene TRBJ2-2; no clear D gene. V lost 8 bases, J lost 0 bases, and 4 bases lay in between. The CDR3 covers 12 residues. Germline V gives CDR1 MNHNY, CDR2 SVGAGI (reference sequence). CDR3 coding DNA: TGTGCCAGCCATCCGAACACCGGGGAGCTGTTTTTT. Translation: CASHPNTGELFF.

The rearrangement joins TRBV2 to TRBJ1-3, with D tentatively TRBD1 (5 bases). Germline values: CDR1 SNHLY, CDR2 FYNNEI. The length of the CDR3 is 15 residues. V gave up 6 bases and J gave up 0 bases, with 12 bases separating them. The CDR3 region has the DNA TGTGCCAGCAGGGCAGGGAGGCTCTCTGGAAACACCATATATTTT. This encodes CASRAGRLSGNTIYF. Drawing the rest from reference TRBV2 and TRBJ1-3, the complete variable domain is EPEVTQTPSHQVTQMGQEVILRCVPISNHLYFYWYRQILGQKVEFLVSFYNNEISEKSEIFDDQFSVERPDGSNFTLKIRSTKLEDSAMYFCASRAGRLSGNTIYFGEGSWLTVV.

The chain links TRBV6-5 to TRBJ1-4, with a possible D match to TRBD1 (6 bases). V lost 6 bases and J lost 5, with 13 bases in between. The CDR3 consists of 14 residues. Germline lookup yields CDR1 MNHEY and CDR2 SVGAGI. The CDR3 coding sequence is TGTGCCAGCAGAGTCGGGACACTGAATGAAAAACTGTTTTTT. Its protein is CASRVGTLNEKLFF.

As concerns this clone: The DNA is omitted, as the CDR3 cannot be located on it reliably, and the CDR3 follows TCRdb's listing. The rearrangement joins TRBV28 to TRBJ2-7; the table's D call TRBD2 went unverified against the DNA. The germline V gene encodes CDR1 MDHEN and CDR2 SYDVKM. Ends included, the CDR3 has 13 residues. CDR3: CASSSSSSYEQYF.

The table lists this clone with a count of one. This chain joins TRBV5-6 and TRBJ1-5; 10 positions agree with TRBD1. From germline, CDR1 is SGHDT and CDR2 YYEEEE. V shed 5 bases, J shed 5 bases, and the junction held 16 bases outside the gene matches. The CDR3 length is 18 residues. The CDR3 DNA sequence: TGTGCCAGCAGTCTGGACAGGGGGTATCAGGGGACCCATCAGCCCCAGCATTTT. Translated: CASSLDRGYQGTHQPQHF.

This chain uses TRBV20-1 with TRBJ2-1; D is unclear. V lost 4 bases, J lost 3 bases, and 10 bases lay in between. CDR1 and CDR2 from the germline V gene are DFQATT and SNEGSKA (reference sequence). The CDR3 totals 13 residues. This chain's CDR3 is CSATETRYNEQFF. The CDR3 nucleotides are TGCAGTGCTACTGAAACTCGCTACAATGAGCAGTTCTTC.

The V call is TRBV11-2, the J call TRBJ2-5; perhaps TRBD1 as D (6 bases). Germline lookup yields CDR1 SGHAT and CDR2 FQNNGV. V shed 10 bases and J shed 9 bases, with 15 bases lying between them. The CDR3 loop spans 11 amino acids. The CDR3 protein is CATLAKGAQYF. CDR3 bases: TGTGCCACCCTCGCCAAGGGGGCCCAGTACTTC.

V and J are TRBV28 and TRBJ2-7, with 7 bases fitting TRBD2. Unmatched junction bases numbered 2, after V lost 6 bases and J lost 0 bases. The CDR3 covers 13 residues. The V gene's germline CDR1 is MDHEN and CDR2 SYDVKM. The CDR3 sequence: CASSTSDSYEQYF. The CDR3 DNA sequence: TGTGCCAGCAGCACTAGCGACTCCTACGAGCAGTACTTC.

The chain recombines TRBV11-2 with TRBJ2-3, with TRBD2 matching 7 bases. CDR3 length: 15 residues. The germline V gene has CDR1 SGHAT and CDR2 FQNNGV. Trimming took 3 bases from V and 4 from J; bases not matched to a gene: 7. In DNA form, the CDR3 reads TGTGCCAGCAGCTTTATGGCGGGAGAGTCAGATACGCAGTATTTT. Protein sequence: CASSFMAGESDTQYF.